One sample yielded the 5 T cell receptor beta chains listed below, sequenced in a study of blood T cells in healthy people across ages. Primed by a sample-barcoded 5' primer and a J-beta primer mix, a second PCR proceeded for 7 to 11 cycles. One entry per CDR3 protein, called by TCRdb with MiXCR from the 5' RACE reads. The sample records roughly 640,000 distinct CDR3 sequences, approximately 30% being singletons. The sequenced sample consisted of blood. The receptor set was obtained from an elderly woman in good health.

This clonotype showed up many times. DNA for the CDR3: TGCGCCAGCAGCTCCGGACTAGCGGGGGGAAACACAGATACGCAGTATTTT. Amino acids: CASSSGLAGGNTDTQYF. The chain uses TRBV5-1 and TRBJ2-3, with 14 bases fitting TRBD2. The CDR3 is made up of 17 amino acids. V lost 3 bases, J lost 2 bases, and 5 bases stayed unmatched. CDR1 and CDR2 from the germline V gene are SGHRS and YFSETQ.

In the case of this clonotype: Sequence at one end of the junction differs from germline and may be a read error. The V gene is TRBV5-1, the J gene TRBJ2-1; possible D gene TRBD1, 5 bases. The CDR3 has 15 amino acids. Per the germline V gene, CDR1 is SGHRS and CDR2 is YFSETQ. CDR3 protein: CASRAPDSSYNGQFF. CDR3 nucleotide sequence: TGCGCCAGCAGAGCACCCGACAGCTCCTACAATGGGCAGTTCTTC.

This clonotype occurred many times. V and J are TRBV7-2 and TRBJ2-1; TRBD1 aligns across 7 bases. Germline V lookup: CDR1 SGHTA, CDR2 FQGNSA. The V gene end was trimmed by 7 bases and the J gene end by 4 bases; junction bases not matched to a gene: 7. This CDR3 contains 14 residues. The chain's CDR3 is CASTRTGTYNEQFF. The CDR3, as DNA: TGTGCCAGCACGCGGACAGGTACATACAATGAGCAGTTCTTC.

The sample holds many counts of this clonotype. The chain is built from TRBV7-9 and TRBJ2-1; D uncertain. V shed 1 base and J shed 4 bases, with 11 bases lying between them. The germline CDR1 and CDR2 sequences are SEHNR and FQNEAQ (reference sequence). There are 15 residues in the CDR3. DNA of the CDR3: TGTGCCAGCAGCTTAGGGCTAACTGGATACAATGAGCAGTTCTTC. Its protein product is CASSLGLTGYNEQFF.

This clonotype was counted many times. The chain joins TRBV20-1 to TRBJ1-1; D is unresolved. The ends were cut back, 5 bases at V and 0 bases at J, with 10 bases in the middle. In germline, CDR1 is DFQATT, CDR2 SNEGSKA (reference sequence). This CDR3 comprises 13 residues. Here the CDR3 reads CSAPDGLNTEAFF. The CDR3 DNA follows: TGCAGTGCTCCGGACGGATTGAACACTGAAGCTTTCTTT.